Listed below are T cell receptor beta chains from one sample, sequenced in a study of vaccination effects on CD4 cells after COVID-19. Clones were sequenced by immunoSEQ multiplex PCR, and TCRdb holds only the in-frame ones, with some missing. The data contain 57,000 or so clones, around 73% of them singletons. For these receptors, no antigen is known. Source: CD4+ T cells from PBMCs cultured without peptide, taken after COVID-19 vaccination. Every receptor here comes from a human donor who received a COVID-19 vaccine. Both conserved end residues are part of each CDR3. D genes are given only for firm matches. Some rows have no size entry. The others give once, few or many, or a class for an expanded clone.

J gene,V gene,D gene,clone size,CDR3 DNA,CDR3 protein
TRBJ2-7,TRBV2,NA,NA,TGTGCCAGCATCCTGGGTAGTATCTACGAGCAGTACTTC,CASILGSIYEQYF
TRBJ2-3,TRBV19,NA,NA,TGTGCCAGTAGTGCCTATTCAGATACGCAGTATTTT,CASSAYSDTQYF
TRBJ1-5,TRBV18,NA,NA,TGTGCCAGCTCCCAATCCCCCCAGGGCGGGAATCAGCCCCAGCATTTT,CASSQSPQGGNQPQHF
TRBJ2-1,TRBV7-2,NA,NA,TGTGCCAGCACCTTAGGACCGCAGACTAGCAATGAGCAGTTCTTC,CASTLGPQTSNEQFF
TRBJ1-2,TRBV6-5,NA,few,TGTGCCAGCAGTTACGATTACAGGGCTGGCTATGGCTACACCTTC,CASSYDYRAGYGYTF
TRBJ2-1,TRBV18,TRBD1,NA,TGTGCCAGCTCAGCCGACACAGGGGGCATTGAGCAGTTCTTC,CASSADTGGIEQFF
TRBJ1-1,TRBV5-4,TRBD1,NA,TGTGCCAGCAGCTTGGGGACAGGGCCGAACACTGAAGCTTTCTTT,CASSLGTGPNTEAFF
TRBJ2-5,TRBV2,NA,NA,TGTGCCAGCTCGAGAAGCCAGGGTCGACAAGAGACCCAGTACTTC,CASSRSQGRQETQYF
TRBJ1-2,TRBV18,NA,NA,TGTGCCAGCTCACCAGGATCGGGCAGCGGGCGTGGCTACACCTTC,CASSPGSGSGRGYTF
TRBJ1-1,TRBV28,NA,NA,TGTGCCAGCAGTTTATTACGGCCGCAGGGACCAAACACTGAAGCTTTCTTT,CASSLLRPQGPNTEAFF
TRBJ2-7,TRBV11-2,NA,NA,TGTGCCAGCAGCTCCCAGACTGGGAGCTCCTACGAGCAGTACTTC,CASSSQTGSSYEQYF
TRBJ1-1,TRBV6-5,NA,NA,TGTGCCAGCAGTTACACGCAGAGCGTGAACACTGAAGCTTTCTTT,CASSYTQSVNTEAFF
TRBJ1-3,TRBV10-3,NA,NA,TGTGCCATCGGAGGGGCAGGAAGAAACACCATATATTTT,CAIGGAGRNTIYF
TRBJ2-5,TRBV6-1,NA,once,TGTGCCAGCAGTGAATTAGGGGGGAAAGAGACCCAGTACTTC,CASSELGGKETQYF
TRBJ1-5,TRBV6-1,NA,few,TGTGCCAGCAGTGATTTTCACCGGGGTCAGCCCCAGCATTTT,CASSDFHRGQPQHF
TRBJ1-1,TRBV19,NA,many,TGTGCCAGTCTCCCCGCGACAGGAAGGATTACTGAAGCTTTCTTT,CASLPATGRITEAFF
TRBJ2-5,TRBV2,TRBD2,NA,TGTGCCAGCACCCCTCGGGCTAGCGGGAGACAAGAGACCCAGTACTTC,CASTPRASGRQETQYF
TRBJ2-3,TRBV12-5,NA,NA,TGTGCTAGTGGTTTGTTAGTCCAGGGGACGCAGTATTTT,CASGLLVQGTQYF
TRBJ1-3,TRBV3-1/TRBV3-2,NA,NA,TGTGCCAGCAGCCCCCAGGGAAACACCATATATTTT,CASSPQGNTIYF
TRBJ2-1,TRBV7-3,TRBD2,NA,TGTGCCAGCCAGGGGCTAGCGGGTGAGCAGTTCTTC,CASQGLAGEQFF
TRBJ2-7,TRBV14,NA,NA,TGTGCCAGCAGCCAAGATGCAGGCGGTCATCGGGTATACGAGCAGTACTTC,CASSQDAGGHRVYEQYF
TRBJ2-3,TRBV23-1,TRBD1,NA,TGCGCCAGCAGTCAATCCCGACGGACAGGCAATTCTAGCACAGATACGCAGTATTTT,CASSQSRRTGNSSTDTQYF
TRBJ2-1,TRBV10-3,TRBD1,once,TGTGCCATCAGTACGAACAGGGGGCACACCAATGAGCAGTTCTTC,CAISTNRGHTNEQFF
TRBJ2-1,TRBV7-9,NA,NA,TGTGCCAGCAGCCCAGGGACGTACAATGAGCAGTTCTTC,CASSPGTYNEQFF
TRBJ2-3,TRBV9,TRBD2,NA,TGTGCCAGCAGCGTAGATAGTCGACGTGCGGGGGGCCCGGCAGATACGCAGTATTTT,CASSVDSRRAGGPADTQYF
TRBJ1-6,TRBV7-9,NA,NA,TGTGCCAGCAGCTTTGAGGTTGCCAATTCACCCCTCCACTTT,CASSFEVANSPLHF
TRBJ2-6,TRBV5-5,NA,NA,TGTGCCAGCAGCTTGGCGGACTCTGGGGCCAACGTCCTGACTTTC,CASSLADSGANVLTF
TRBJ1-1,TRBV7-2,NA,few,TGTGCCAGCAGCTTACCAGGAGTAGGAACTGAAGCTTTCTTT,CASSLPGVGTEAFF